The sequence of this T cell receptor (beta chain) was determined in a study of CD8 T cells in Susac syndrome. An input of roughly 0.45 to 1 ug of RNA was subjected to reverse transcription using random hexamers. Amplification of TCR beta CDR3 across 54 Vbeta and 13 Jbeta was performed with immunoSEQ multiplex PCR. Using its own MiXCR run on the immunoSEQ multiplex PCR reads, TCRdb lists one record per CDR3 protein. The sample records over 120,000 distinct CDR3 sequences, 95% being singletons. The clonotype originates from a human donor with Susac syndrome. The sample was CD4+ T cells from PBMCs.

The CDR3 region is CSARDRKGTAPTEAFF. In DNA form, the CDR3 reads TGCAGTGCTAGAGATAGGAAGGGTACGGCCCCCACTGAAGCTTTCTTT. J is TRBJ1-1 and V is TRBV20-1; D ambiguous. The length of the CDR3 is 16 residues. The germline V gene has CDR1 DFQATT and CDR2 SNEGSKA (reference sequence). V gave up 0 bases and J gave up 4 bases, with 18 bases separating them.